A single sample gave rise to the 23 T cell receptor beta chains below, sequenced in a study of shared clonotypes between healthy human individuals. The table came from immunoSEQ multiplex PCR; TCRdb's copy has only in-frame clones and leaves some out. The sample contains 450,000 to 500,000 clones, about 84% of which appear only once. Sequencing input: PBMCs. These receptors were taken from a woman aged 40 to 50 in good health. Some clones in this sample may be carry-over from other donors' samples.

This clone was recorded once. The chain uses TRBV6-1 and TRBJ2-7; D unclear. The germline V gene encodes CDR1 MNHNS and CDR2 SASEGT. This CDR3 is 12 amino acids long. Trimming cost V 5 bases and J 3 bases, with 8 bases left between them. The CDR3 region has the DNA TGTGCCAGCAGTTTAAACAGCTACGAGCAGTACTTC. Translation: CASSLNSYEQYF.

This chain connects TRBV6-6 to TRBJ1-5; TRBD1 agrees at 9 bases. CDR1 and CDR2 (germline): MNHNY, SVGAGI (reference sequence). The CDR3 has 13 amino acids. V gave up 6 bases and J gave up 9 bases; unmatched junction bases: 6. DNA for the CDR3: TGTGCCAGCAGACCGGGACAGGGTTCGCCCCAGCATTTT. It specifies CASRPGQGSPQHF.

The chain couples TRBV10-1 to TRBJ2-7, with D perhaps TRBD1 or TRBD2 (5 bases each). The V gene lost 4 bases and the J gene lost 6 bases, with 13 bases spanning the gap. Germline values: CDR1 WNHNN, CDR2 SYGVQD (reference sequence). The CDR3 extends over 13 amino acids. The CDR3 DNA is TGCGCCAGCAGTGTGCTTGGGGACGGCGAGCAGTACTTC. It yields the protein CASSVLGDGEQYF.

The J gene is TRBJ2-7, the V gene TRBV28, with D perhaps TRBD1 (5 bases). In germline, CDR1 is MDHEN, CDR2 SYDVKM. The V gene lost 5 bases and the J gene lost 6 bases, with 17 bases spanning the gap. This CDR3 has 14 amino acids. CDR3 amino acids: CASSTPGMGLEQYF. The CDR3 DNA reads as TGTGCCAGCAGTACCCCAGGGATGGGCCTCGAGCAGTACTTC.

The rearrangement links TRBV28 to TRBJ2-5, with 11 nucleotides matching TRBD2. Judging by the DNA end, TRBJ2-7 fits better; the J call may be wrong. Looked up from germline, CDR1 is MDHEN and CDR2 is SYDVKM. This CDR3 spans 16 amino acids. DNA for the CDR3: TGTGCCAGCAGTTCCTTAGCGGGAGGGCCTATTTACGAGCAGTACTTC. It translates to CASSSLAGGPIYEQYF.

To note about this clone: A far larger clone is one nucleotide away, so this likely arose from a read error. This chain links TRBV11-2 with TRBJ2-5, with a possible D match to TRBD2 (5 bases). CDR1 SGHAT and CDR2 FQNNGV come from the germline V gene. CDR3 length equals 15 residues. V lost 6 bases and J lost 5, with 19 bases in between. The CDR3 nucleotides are TGTGCCAGCAGATTAAGTTCACTAGATGGTGAGACCCAGTACTTC. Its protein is CASRLSSLDGETQYF.

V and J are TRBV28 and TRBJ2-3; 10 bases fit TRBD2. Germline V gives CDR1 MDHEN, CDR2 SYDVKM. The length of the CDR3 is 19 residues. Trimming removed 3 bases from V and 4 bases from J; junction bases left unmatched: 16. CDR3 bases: TGTGCCAGCAGTTTGCGGCTAGCGGGAGTGAAGGGGCCCCCAGATACGCAGTATTTT. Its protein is CASSLRLAGVKGPPDTQYF.

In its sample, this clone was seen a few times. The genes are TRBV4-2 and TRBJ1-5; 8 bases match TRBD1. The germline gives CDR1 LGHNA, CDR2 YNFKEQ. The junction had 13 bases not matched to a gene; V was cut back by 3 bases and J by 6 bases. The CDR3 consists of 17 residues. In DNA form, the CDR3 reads TGTGCCAGCAGCCATGGTATTGCGGGACAGGAGGGTCAGCCCCAGCATTTT. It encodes CASSHGIAGQEGQPQHF.

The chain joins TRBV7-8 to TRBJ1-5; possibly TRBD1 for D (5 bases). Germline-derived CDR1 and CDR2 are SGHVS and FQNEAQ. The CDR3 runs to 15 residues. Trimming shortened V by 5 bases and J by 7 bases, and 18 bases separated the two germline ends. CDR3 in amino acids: CASSAQKVGVQPQHF. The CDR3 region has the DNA TGTGCCAGCAGCGCCCAAAAGGTAGGGGTCCAGCCCCAGCATTTT.

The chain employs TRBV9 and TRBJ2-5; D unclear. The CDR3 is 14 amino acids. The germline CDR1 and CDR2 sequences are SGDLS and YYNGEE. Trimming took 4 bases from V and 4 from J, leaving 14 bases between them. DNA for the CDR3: TGTGCCAGCAGCACTCCTATAAATAGAGAGACCCAGTACTTC. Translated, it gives CASSTPINRETQYF.

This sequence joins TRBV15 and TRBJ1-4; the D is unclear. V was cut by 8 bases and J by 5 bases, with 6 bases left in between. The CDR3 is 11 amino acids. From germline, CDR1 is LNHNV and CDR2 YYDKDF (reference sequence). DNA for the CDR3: TGTGCCACCGGCCAGAATGAAAAACTGTTTTTT. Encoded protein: CATGQNEKLFF.

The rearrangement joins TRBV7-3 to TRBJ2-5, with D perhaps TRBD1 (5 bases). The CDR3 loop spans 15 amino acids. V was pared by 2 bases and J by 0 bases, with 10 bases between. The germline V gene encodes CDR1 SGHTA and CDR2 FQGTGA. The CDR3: CASSLGPGYQETQYF. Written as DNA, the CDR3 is TGTGCCAGCAGCTTAGGTCCAGGGTACCAAGAGACCCAGTACTTC.

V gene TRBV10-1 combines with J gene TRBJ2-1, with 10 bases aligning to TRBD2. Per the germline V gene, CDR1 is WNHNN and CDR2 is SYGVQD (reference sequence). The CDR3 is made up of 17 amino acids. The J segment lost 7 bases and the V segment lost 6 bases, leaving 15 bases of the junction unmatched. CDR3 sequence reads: CASSLLLAGPKGNEQFF. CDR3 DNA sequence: TGCGCCAGCAGCCTTCTACTAGCGGGACCCAAGGGGAATGAGCAGTTCTTC.

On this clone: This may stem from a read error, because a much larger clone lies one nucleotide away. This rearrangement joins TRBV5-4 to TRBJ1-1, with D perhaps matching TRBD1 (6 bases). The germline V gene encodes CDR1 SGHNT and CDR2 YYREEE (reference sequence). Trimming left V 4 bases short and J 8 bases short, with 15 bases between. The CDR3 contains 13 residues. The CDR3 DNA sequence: TGTGCCAGCAGCCCTGGGTGGGGGCGGGAAGCTTTCTTT. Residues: CASSPGWGREAFF. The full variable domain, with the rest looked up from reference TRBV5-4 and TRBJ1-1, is ETGVTQSPTHLIKTRGQQVTLRCSSQSGHNTVSWYQQALGQGPQFIFQYYREEENGRGNFPPRFSGLQFPNYSSELNVNALELDDSALYLCASSPGWGREAFFGQGTRLTVV.

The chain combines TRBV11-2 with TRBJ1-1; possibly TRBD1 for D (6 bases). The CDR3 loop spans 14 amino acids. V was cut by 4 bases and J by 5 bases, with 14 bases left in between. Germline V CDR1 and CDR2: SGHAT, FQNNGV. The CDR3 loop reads CASSSSNGQTEAFF. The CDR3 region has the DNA TGTGCCAGCAGCTCCTCAAACGGACAGACTGAAGCTTTCTTT.

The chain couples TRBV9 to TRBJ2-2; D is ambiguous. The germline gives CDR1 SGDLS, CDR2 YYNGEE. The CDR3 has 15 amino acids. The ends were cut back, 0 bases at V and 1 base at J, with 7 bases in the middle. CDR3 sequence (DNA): TGTGCCAGCAGCGTAGCACCCCTGAACACCGGGGAGCTGTTTTTT. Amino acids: CASSVAPLNTGELFF.

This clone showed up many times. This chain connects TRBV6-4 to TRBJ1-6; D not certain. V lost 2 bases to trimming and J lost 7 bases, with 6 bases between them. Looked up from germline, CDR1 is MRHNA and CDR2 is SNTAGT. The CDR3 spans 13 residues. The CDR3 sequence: CASSDRANSPLHF. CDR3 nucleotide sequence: TGTGCCAGCAGTGACCGGGCGAATTCACCCCTCCACTTT.

Written as DNA, the CDR3 is TGCGCCAGCAGCCTCATTCATCGACCCTCCTACAATGAGCAGTTCTTC. Translated, it gives CASSLIHRPSYNEQFF. The chain recombines TRBV4-3 with TRBJ2-1; no clear D gene. V lost 4 bases, J lost 0 bases, and 13 bases lay in between. CDR3 size: 16 residues. Germline V gives CDR1 LGHNA, CDR2 YSLEER.

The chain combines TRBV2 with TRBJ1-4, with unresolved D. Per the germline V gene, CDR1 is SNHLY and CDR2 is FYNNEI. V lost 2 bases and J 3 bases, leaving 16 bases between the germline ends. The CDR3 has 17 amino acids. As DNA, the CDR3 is TGTGCCAGCAGTGAAAGAGCGGAGGCGGAGGCTAATGAAAAACTGTTTTTT. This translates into CASSERAEAEANEKLFF.

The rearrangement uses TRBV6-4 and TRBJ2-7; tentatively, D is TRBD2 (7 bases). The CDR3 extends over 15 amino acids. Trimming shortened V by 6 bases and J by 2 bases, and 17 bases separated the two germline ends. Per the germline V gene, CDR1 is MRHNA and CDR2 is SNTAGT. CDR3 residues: CASRKGGTTPYEQYF. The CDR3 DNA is TGTGCCAGCAGAAAGGGGGGGACAACCCCCTACGAGCAGTACTTC.

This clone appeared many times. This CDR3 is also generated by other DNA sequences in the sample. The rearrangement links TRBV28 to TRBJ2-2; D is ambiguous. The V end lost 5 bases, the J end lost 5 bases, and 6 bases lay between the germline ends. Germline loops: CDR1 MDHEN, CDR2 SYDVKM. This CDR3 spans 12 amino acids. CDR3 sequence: CASSTPTGELFF. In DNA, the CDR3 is TGTGCCAGCAGTACACCGACCGGGGAGCTGTTTTTT.

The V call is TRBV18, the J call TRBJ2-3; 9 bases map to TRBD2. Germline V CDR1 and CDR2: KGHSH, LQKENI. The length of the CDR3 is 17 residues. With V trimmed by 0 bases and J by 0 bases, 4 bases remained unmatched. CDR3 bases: TGTGCCAGCTCACCACCGATAGCGGGAGCGAGCACAGATACGCAGTATTTT. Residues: CASSPPIAGASTDTQYF. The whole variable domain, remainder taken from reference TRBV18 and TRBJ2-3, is NAGVMQNPRHLVRRRGQEARLRCSPMKGHSHVYWYRQLPEEGLKFMVYLQKENIIDESGMPKERFSAEFPKEGPSILRIQQVVRGDSAAYFCASSPPIAGASTDTQYFGPGTRLTVL.

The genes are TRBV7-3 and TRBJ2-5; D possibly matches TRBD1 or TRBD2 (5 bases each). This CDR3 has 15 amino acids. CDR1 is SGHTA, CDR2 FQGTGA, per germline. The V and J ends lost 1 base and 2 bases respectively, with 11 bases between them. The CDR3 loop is CASSLRAGRQETQYF. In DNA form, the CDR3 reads TGTGCCAGCAGCTTAAGGGCAGGGAGACAAGAGACCCAGTACTTC.